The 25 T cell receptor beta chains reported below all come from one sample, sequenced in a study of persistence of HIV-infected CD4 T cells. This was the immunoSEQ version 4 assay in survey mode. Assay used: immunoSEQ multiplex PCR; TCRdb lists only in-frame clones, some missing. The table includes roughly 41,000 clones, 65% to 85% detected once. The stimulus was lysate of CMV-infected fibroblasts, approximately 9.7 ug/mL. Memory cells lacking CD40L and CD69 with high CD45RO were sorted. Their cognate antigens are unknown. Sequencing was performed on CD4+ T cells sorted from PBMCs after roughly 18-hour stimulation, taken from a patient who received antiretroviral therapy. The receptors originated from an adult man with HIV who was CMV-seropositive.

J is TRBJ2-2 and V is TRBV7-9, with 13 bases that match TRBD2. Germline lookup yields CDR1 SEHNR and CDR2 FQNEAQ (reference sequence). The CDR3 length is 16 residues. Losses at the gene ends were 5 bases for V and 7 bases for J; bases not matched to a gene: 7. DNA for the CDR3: TGTGCCAGCAGCGGACGACTAGCGGGGGGAGGCGGGGAGCTGTTTTTT. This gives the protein CASSGRLAGGGGELFF. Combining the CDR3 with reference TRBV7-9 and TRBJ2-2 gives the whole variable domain DTGVSQNPRHKITKRGQNVTFRCDPISEHNRLYWYRQTLGQGPEFLTYFQNEAQLEKSRLLSDRFSAERPKGSFSTLEIQRTEQGDSAMYLCASSGRLAGGGGELFFGEGSRLTVL.

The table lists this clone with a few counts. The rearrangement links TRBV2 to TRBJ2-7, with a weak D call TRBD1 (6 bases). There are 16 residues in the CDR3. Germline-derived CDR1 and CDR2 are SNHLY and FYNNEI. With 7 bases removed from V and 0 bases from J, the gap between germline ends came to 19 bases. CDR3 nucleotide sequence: TGTGCCAGCAACCTACAGGGCCGGTCTATCTCCTACGAGCAGTACTTC. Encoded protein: CASNLQGRSISYEQYF.

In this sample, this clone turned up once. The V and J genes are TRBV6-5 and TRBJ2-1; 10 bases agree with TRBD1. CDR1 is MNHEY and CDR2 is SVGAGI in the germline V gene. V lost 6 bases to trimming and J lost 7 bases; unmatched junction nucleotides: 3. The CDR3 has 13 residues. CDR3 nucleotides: TGTGCCAGCAGCTGGACAGGGGGAAATGAGCAGTTCTTC. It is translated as CASSWTGGNEQFF.

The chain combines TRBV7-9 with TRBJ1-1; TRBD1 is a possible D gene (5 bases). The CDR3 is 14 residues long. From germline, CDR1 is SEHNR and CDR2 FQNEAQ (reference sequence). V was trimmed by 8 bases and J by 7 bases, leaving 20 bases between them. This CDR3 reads CASRGERQGNEAFF. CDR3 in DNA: TGTGCCAGCCGAGGGGAGCGGCAGGGTAATGAAGCTTTCTTT.

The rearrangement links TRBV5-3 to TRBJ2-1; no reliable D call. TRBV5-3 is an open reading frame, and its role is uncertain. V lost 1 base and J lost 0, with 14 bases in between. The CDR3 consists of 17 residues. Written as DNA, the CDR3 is TGTGCCAGAAGCTTGTTTCTGCGGCTTCTCTCCTACAATGAGCAGTTCTTC. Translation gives CARSLFLRLLSYNEQFF.

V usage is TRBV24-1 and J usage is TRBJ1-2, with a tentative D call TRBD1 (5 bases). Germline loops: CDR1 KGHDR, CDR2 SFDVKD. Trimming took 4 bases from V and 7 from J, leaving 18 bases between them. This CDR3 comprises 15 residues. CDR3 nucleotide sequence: TGTGCCACCAGTGAGTCCGGGACCTCAGAGGGTGGCTACACCTTC. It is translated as CATSESGTSEGGYTF.

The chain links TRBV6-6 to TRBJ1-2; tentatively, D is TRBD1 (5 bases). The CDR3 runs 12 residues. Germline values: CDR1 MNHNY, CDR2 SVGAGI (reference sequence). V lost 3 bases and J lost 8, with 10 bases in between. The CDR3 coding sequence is TGTGCCAGCAGTTATAGGGCAGGGGGCTACACCTTC. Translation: CASSYRAGGYTF.

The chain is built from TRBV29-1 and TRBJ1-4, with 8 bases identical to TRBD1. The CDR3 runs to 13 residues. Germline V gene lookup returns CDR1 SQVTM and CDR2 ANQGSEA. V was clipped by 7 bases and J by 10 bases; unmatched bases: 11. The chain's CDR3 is CSALGGQGVKLFF. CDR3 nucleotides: TGCAGCGCTCTAGGCGGACAGGGAGTAAAACTGTTTTTT.

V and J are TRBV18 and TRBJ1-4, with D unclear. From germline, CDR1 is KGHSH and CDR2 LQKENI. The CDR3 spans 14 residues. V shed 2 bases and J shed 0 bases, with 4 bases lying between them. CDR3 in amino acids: CASSPASTNEKLFF. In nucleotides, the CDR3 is TGTGCCAGCTCACCAGCATCAACTAATGAAAAACTGTTTTTT.

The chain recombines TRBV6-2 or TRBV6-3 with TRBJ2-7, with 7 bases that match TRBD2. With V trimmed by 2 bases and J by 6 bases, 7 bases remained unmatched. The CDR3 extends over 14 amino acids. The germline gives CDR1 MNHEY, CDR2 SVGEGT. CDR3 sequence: CASSYPVWGGEQYF. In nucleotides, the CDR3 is TGTGCCAGCAGTTACCCTGTTTGGGGGGGCGAGCAGTACTTC.

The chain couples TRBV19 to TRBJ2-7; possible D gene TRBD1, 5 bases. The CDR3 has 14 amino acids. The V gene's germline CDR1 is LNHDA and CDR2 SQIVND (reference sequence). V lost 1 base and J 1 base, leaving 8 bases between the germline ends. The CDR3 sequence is CASSIGGGSYEQYF. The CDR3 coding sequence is TGTGCCAGTAGTATAGGGGGCGGATCCTACGAGCAGTACTTC.

The CDR3 is CASSRRDRHNEQFF. The CDR3 coding sequence is TGTGCCAGTAGTCGTCGGGACAGGCACAATGAGCAGTTCTTC. The gene calls are TRBV19 and TRBJ2-1; 8 bases line up with TRBD1. The CDR3 extends over 14 amino acids. J was trimmed by 5 bases and V by 5 bases; bases with no gene match: 5. From germline, CDR1 is LNHDA and CDR2 SQIVND (reference sequence).

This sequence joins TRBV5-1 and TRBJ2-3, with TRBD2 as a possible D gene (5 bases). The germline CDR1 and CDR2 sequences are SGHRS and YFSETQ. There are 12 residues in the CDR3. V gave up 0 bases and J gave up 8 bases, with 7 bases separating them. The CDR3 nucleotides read TGCGCCAGCAGCTTGGACCGGGGTACGCAGTATTTT. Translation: CASSLDRGTQYF.

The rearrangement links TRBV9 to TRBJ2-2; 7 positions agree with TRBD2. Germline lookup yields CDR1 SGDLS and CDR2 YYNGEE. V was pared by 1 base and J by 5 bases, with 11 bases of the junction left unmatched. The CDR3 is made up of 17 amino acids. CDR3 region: CASSVNRLAFRTGELFF. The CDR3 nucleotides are TGTGCCAGCAGCGTAAATCGACTAGCTTTCAGGACCGGGGAGCTGTTTTTT. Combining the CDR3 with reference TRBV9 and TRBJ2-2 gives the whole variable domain DSGVTQTPKHLITATGQRVTLRCSPRSGDLSVYWYQQSLDQGLQFLIQYYNGEERAKGNILERFSAQQFPDLHSELNLSSLELGDSALYFCASSVNRLAFRTGELFFGEGSRLTVL.

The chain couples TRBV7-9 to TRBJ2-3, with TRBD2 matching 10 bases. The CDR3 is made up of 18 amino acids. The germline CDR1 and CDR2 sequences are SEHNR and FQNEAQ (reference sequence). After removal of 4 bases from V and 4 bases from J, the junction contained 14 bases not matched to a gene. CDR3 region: CASSSTSGVASGPDTQYF. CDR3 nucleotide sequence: TGTGCCAGCAGCTCCACTAGCGGGGTCGCCTCGGGCCCAGATACGCAGTATTTT.

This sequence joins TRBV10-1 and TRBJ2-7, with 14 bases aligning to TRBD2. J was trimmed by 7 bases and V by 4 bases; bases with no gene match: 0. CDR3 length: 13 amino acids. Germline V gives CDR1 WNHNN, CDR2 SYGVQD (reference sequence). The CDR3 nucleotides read TGCGCCAGCAGTGGGACTAGCGGGGGGGAGCAGTACTTC. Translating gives CASSGTSGGEQYF.

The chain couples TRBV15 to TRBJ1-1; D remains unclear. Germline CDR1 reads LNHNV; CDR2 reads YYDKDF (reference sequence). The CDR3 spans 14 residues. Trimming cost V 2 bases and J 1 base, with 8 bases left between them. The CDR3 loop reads CATSRPRGNTEAFF. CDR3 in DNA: TGTGCCACCAGCAGACCTAGAGGGAACACTGAAGCTTTCTTT. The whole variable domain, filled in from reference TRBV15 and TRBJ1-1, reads DAMVIQNPRYQVTQFGKPVTLSCSQTLNHNVMYWYQQKSSQAPKLLFHYYDKDFNNEADTPDNFQSRRPNTSFCFLDIRSPGLGDTAMYLCATSRPRGNTEAFFGQGTRLTVV.

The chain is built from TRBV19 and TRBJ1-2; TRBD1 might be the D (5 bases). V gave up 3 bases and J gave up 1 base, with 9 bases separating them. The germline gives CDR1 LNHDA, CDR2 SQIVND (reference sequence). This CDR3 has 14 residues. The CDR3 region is CASSILGGNYGYTF. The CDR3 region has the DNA TGTGCCAGTAGTATTCTTGGGGGTAACTATGGCTACACCTTC.

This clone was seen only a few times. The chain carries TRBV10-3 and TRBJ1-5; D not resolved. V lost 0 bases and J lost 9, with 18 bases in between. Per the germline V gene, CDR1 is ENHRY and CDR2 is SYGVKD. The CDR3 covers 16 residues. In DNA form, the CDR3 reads TGTGCCATCAGTGAGTCGAAGGCAGCCGGTACTCGGCCCCAGCATTTT. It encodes CAISESKAAGTRPQHF.

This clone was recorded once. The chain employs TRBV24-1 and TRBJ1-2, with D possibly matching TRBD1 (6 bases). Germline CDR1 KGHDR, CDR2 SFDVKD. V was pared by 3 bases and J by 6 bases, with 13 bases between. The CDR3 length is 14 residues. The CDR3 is CATSDPGTSDGYTF. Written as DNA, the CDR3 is TGTGCCACCAGTGATCCCGGGACATCGGATGGCTACACCTTC.

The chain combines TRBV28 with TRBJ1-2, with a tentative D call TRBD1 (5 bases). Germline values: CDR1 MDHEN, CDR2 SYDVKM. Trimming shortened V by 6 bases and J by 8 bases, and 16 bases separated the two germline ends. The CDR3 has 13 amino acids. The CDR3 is CASRSDSGRGYTF. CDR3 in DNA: TGTGCCAGCAGGTCAGACAGTGGGAGGGGCTACACCTTC.

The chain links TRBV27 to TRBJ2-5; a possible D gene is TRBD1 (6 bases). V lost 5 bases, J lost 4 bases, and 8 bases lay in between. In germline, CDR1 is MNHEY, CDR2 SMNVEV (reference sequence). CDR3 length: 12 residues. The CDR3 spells CASSRRGETQYF. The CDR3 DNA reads TGTGCCAGCAGTCGCAGGGGAGAGACCCAGTACTTC.

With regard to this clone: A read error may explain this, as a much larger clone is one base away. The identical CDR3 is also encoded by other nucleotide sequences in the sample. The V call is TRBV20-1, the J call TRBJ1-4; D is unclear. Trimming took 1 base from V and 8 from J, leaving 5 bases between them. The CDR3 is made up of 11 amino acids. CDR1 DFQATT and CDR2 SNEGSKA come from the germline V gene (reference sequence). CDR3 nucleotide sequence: TGCAGTGCTAGAGCTCAGGAAAAACTGTTTTTT. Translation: CSARAQEKLFF.

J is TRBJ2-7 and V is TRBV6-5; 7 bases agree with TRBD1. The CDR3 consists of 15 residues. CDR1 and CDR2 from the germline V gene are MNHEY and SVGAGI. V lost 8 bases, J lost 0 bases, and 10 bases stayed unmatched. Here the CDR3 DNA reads TGTGCCAGCTTATCCGGGACAGCCAGCTCCTACGAGCAGTACTTC. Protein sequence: CASLSGTASSYEQYF.

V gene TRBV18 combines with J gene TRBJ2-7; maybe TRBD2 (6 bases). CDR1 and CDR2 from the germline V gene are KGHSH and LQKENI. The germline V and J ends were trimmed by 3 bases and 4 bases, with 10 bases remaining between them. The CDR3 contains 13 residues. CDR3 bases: TGTGCCAGCTCACCGCCGGACTATTACGAGCAGTACTTC. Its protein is CASSPPDYYEQYF.